The clone carrying this T cell receptor beta chain was seen many times. Reverse transcription of all isolated RNA meant that expressed TCRB transcripts were sequenced. Clones were read by immunoSEQ multiplex PCR, and TCRdb kept only the in-frame ones, dropping some. The sample records about 140,000 clones, roughly 10% being singletons. The data were obtained in a study of beta chain features in type 1 diabetes. Trimming at V came to 5 bases and at J to 6 bases, leaving 8 bases not matched to a gene. This CDR3 is built from 15 residues. Germline lookup yields CDR1 SGHVS and CDR2 FQNEAQ. Sequenced input: central memory CD4+ T cells from blood. The chain combines TRBV7-8 with TRBJ2-1; 9 bases are a match to TRBD2. The source of this sequence is a woman in her thirties or forties in good health. The CDR3 DNA reads as TGTGCCAGCAGCCTTGTACTAGCGGGCCTCAATGAGCAGTTCTTC. The encoded protein is CASSLVLAGLNEQFF.